Below are 29 T cell receptor beta chains sequenced from a single sample in a study of T cells expressing NK-cell markers. Following a re-call of the 5' RACE reads, TCRdb has one entry per CDR3 protein and lacks DNA. The sample totals 350,000 to 450,000 distinct CDR3 sequences; its top ten clones hold under 6.5%. Sequenced input: blood T cells: a sorted CD56 or NKG2C T cell subset, CD4+ or CD8+ T cells, or bulk PBMC T cells (not recorded which). The receptors originated from a man aged 18 to 69 in good health.

The chain is built from TRBV9 and TRBJ2-3; there is no DNA to check the TCRdb D call of TRBD2. Germline V gene sequence: CDR1 SGDLS, CDR2 YYNGEE. This CDR3 has 15 residues. The chain's CDR3 is CASSREERMGDTQYF.

The V gene is TRBV6-2 or TRBV6-3, the J gene TRBJ1-4. The CDR3 is made up of 15 amino acids. Germline loops: CDR1 MNHEY, CDR2 SVGEGT. The CDR3 region is CASSSHLYGEEKLFF.

CDR3 region: CASSERFVAKNIQYF. This chain links TRBV2 with TRBJ2-4. The germline V gene encodes CDR1 SNHLY and CDR2 FYNNEI. The CDR3 spans 15 residues.

J is TRBJ1-2 and V is TRBV4-2; lacking DNA, the TRBD1 call made by TCRdb goes unchecked. The CDR3 consists of 17 residues. Per germline, CDR1 LGHNA and CDR2 YNFKEQ. The CDR3 sequence: CASSQDLRDREDYGYTF.

J is TRBJ2-7 and V is TRBV20-1; there is no DNA to check the TCRdb D call of TRBD2. Germline values: CDR1 DFQATT, CDR2 SNEGSKA (reference sequence). The CDR3 runs 13 residues. CDR3 region: CSATWALSYEQYF.

This chain uses TRBV2 with TRBJ2-1; TCRdb's D call, TRBD1, is unchecked because there is no DNA. Germline loops: CDR1 SNHLY, CDR2 FYNNEI. The CDR3 is 13 amino acids. The CDR3 loop is CASRNPGTGEQFF.

The rearrangement uses TRBV24-1 and TRBJ2-2; TCRdb indicates TRBD2, and absent DNA this call remains unverified. This CDR3 has 16 amino acids. Germline lookup yields CDR1 KGHDR and CDR2 SFDVKD. CDR3 sequence reads: CATSDPGASGSGELFF.

The chain combines TRBV6-1 with TRBJ1-5; there is no DNA to check the TCRdb D call of TRBD1. The CDR3 is 16 amino acids. Germline V gene data show CDR1 as MNHNS and CDR2 as SASEGT. The CDR3 reads CASRVSGTGPNQPQHF.

CDR3 in amino acids: CASPGHDPPQHF. The chain combines TRBV11-3 with TRBJ1-5; TCRdb picks TRBD1, but there is no DNA to check that call. The CDR3 consists of 12 residues. CDR1 SGHNT and CDR2 YENEEA come from the germline V gene.

V is TRBV29-1 and J is TRBJ1-1. CDR3 length: 14 amino acids. Germline V gene sequence: CDR1 SQVTM, CDR2 ANQGSEA. CDR3 sequence: CSVRSMVLDTEAFF. Full variable domain (rest looked up from reference TRBV29-1 and TRBJ1-1): SAVISQKPSRDICQRGTSLTIQCQVDSQVTMMFWYRQQPGQSLTLIATANQGSEATYESGFVIDKFPISRPNLTFSTLTVSNMSPEDSSIYLCSVRSMVLDTEAFFGQGTRLTVV.

The chain couples TRBV18 to TRBJ1-2; TCRdb gives TRBD1 as the D gene, but with no DNA this cannot be confirmed. Germline V gene lookup returns CDR1 KGHSH and CDR2 LQKENI. The CDR3 spans 16 residues. This CDR3 reads CASSPYREGVGYGYTF.

V usage is TRBV5-1 and J usage is TRBJ2-3; TCRdb's assignment of TRBD1 cannot be checked, as there is no DNA. This CDR3 has 17 residues. Germline-derived CDR1 and CDR2 are SGHRS and YFSETQ. The CDR3: CASSSRLGGLGTDTQYF.

J is TRBJ1-1 and V is TRBV27; TCRdb indicates TRBD1, and absent DNA this call remains unverified. CDR1 and CDR2 from the germline V gene are MNHEY and SMNVEV (reference sequence). The CDR3 has 14 residues. The CDR3 loop reads CASSFTGGKSEAFF.

V is TRBV5-6 and J is TRBJ1-2. Per germline, CDR1 SGHDT and CDR2 YYEEEE. The CDR3 spans 12 residues. Here the CDR3 reads CASSSLRFGYTF. Combining the CDR3 with reference TRBV5-6 and TRBJ1-2 gives the whole variable domain DAGVTQSPTHLIKTRGQQVTLRCSPKSGHDTVSWYQQALGQGPQFIFQYYEEEERQRGNFPDRFSGHQFPNYSSELNVNALLLGDSALYLCASSSLRFGYTFGSGTRLTVV.

The chain couples TRBV11-2 to TRBJ2-1; TCRdb's D gene call, TRBD1, goes unchecked for lack of DNA. CDR3 length: 14 amino acids. Germline V gives CDR1 SGHAT, CDR2 FQNNGV. The CDR3 here is CASSLVSLFNEQFF.

The rearrangement uses TRBV5-1 and TRBJ1-2; the TCRdb call, TRBD1, lacks DNA for checking. Germline V CDR1 and CDR2: SGHRS, YFSETQ. The CDR3 consists of 12 residues. The CDR3 reads CASRTGYYGYTF.

V and J are TRBV12-2 and TRBJ2-5; TCRdb names TRBD1, which stays unverified in the absence of DNA. TRBV12-2 corresponds to a pseudogene. The length of the CDR3 is 15 residues. CDR3 sequence: CASRLASRVEETQYF.

The chain carries TRBV20-1 and TRBJ2-7; TCRdb reports TRBD1, a call that lacks DNA to check it against. Germline V gene sequence: CDR1 DFQATT, CDR2 SNEGSKA (reference sequence). The CDR3 extends over 17 amino acids. The CDR3 spells CSARVLGWAGGRGEQYF.

The chain is built from TRBV7-9 and TRBJ2-5; as DNA is missing, the TRBD2 call by TCRdb cannot be tested. The CDR3 loop spans 16 amino acids. CDR1 is SEHNR, CDR2 FQNEAQ, per germline (reference sequence). This CDR3 reads CASSLAGRRSQETQYF. Full variable domain (rest looked up from reference TRBV7-9 and TRBJ2-5): DTGVSQNPRHKITKRGQNVTFRCDPISEHNRLYWYRQTLGQGPEFLTYFQNEAQLEKSRLLSDRFSAERPKGSFSTLEIQRTEQGDSAMYLCASSLAGRRSQETQYFGPGTRLLVL.

The chain uses TRBV6-5 and TRBJ2-1. CDR1 MNHEY and CDR2 SVGAGI come from the germline V gene. CDR3 size: 14 residues. The CDR3 region is CASSYSPQVLKQFF.

The chain couples TRBV13 to TRBJ2-1; TCRdb's D gene call, TRBD1, goes unchecked for lack of DNA. Germline CDR1 reads PRHDT; CDR2 reads FYEKMQ (reference sequence). The CDR3 covers 17 residues. The CDR3 is CASSLGQGHDTENEQFF.

The chain carries TRBV9 and TRBJ2-1; TCRdb picks TRBD1, but there is no DNA to check that call. Germline loops: CDR1 SGDLS, CDR2 YYNGEE. The CDR3 runs 14 residues. Here the CDR3 reads CASSGLGRINEQFF.

This chain connects TRBV4-2 to TRBJ2-1; TCRdb returns TRBD1, unconfirmable since there is no DNA. The length of the CDR3 is 15 residues. Germline CDR1 reads LGHNA; CDR2 reads YNFKEQ. This chain's CDR3 is CASSQGQDRLNEQFF.

The chain links TRBV29-1 to TRBJ1-2. The CDR3 length is 12 residues. Germline CDR1 SQVTM, CDR2 ANQGSEA. The chain's CDR3 is CSVDGSGDGYTF.

This chain uses TRBV18 with TRBJ2-7. The CDR3 length is 14 residues. The germline CDR1 and CDR2 sequences are KGHSH and LQKENI. CDR3 residues: CASSPLPRKDEQYF.

This chain links TRBV5-6 with TRBJ2-7; TCRdb gives TRBD2 as the D gene, but with no DNA this cannot be confirmed. Germline loops: CDR1 SGHDT, CDR2 YYEEEE. The CDR3 totals 14 residues. This CDR3 reads CASGPAGVPYEQYF.

The chain combines TRBV15 with TRBJ2-1; absent DNA, TCRdb's TRBD1 call cannot be checked. The CDR3 totals 17 residues. CDR1 LNHNV and CDR2 YYDKDF come from the germline V gene (reference sequence). CDR3 protein: CATSRDSGTGMRNEQFF.

The rearrangement uses TRBV18 and TRBJ2-1; no DNA is available, so the TRBD1 call from TCRdb remains unchecked. Germline CDR1 KGHSH, CDR2 LQKENI. The CDR3 sequence is 14 residues long. CDR3 protein: CASSNRQGADEQFF.

The chain joins TRBV21-1 to TRBJ2-7. TRBV21-1 is annotated as a pseudogene. This CDR3 contains 12 residues. The CDR3 sequence is CASSKSGREQYF.